This entry concerns a single TCR beta chain. CDR1 is LGHNA and CDR2 is YSLEER in the germline V gene. The CDR3 totals 15 residues. Between the trimmed V and J ends, which lost 1 base and 5 bases, there was a span of 14 bases. This entry comes from a study of blood T cell repertoires in COVID-19. In the study overall: T cells, B-cell-depleted T cells, or PBMCs supplied cDNA or gDNA.

Clones were sequenced by immunoSEQ multiplex PCR, and TCRdb holds only the in-frame ones, with some missing. The repertoire has approximately 63,000 clones, 70% to 90% of them found once; the top ten carry around 18%. The clonotype comes from a woman of 80 years or more with active COVID-19. The sequenced sample was peripheral blood. The rearrangement uses TRBV4-3 and TRBJ1-2; D uncertain. CDR3 region: CASSQGVSLDYGYTF. DNA for the CDR3: TGCGCCAGCAGCCAAGGTGTCAGCCTAGATTATGGCTACACCTTC.